There are a few counts of the clone carrying this T cell receptor beta chain. No antigen is known for it. The template used for profiling TCR beta VDJ and CDR3 was genomic DNA. TCRdb reprocessed the reads via MiXCR and lists one record per CDR3 protein. Among about 270,000 distinct CDR3 sequences, 45% to 65% were seen once, and the ten largest hold roughly 8%. The CDR3 is made up of 16 amino acids. Per germline, CDR1 MNHEY and CDR2 SVGEGT. The ends lost 6 bases at V and 4 bases at J; junction bases unmatched: 12. The data are from a study of CD8+CD57+ T cells in acquired aplastic anemia. Regarding the study as a whole: Patients and controls were found to share twenty-nine CD8+ CDR3 sequences.

The TCR originated in a human donor with severe aplastic anemia or a healthy control (not recorded which). Sequencing used sorted CD4+, CD8+, or CD8+CD57+ T cells (not recorded which) from PBMCs. V and J are TRBV6-2 or TRBV6-3 and TRBJ2-5, with 9 bases that match TRBD2. CDR3 amino acids: CASRRAGGTKRETQYF. As DNA, the CDR3 is TGTGCCAGCAGGCGGGCGGGGGGGACTAAACGAGAGACCCAGTACTTC.